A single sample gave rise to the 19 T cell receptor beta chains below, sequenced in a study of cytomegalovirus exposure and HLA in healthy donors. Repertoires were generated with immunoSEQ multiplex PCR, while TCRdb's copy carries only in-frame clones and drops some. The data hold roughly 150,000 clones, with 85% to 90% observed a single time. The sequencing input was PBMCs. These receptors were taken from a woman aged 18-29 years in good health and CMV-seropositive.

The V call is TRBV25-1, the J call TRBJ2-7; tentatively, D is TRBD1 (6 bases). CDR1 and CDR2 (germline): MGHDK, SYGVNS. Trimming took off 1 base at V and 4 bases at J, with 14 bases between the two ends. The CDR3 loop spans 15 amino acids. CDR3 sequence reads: CASSESTGFWYEQYF. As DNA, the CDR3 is TGTGCCAGCAGTGAATCAACAGGGTTTTGGTACGAGCAGTACTTC.

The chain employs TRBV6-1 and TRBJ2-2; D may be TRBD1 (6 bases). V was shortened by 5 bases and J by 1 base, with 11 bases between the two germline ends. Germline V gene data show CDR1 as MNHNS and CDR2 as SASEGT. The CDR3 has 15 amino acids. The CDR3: CASSIQQGNTGELFF. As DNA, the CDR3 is TGTGCCAGCAGTATCCAACAGGGGAACACCGGGGAGCTGTTTTTT.

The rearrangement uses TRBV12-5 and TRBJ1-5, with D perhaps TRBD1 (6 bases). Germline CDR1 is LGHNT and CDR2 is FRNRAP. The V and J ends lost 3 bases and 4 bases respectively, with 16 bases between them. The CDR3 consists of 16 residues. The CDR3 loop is CASGFWGRGRNQPQHF. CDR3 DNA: TGTGCTAGTGGTTTTTGGGGCAGGGGACGAAATCAGCCCCAGCATTTT.

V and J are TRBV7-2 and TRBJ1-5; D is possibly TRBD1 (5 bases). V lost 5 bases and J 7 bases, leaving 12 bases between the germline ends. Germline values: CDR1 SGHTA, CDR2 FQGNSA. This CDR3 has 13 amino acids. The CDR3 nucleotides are TGTGCCAGCAGCCGATCGACAGCCCAGCCCCAGCATTTT. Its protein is CASSRSTAQPQHF.

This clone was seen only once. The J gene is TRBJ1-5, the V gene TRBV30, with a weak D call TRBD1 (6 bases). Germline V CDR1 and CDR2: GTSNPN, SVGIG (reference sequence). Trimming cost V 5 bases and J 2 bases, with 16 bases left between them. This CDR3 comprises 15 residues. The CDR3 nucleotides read TGTGCCTGGCAAACAGGGATCGATGGCAATCAGCCCCAGCATTTT. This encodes CAWQTGIDGNQPQHF.

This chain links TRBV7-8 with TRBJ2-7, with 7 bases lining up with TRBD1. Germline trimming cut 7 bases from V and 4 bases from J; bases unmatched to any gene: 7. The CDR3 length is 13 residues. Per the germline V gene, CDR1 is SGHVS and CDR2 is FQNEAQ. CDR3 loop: CASTLVRGYEQYF. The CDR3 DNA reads TGTGCCAGCACCCTCGTCAGGGGGTACGAGCAGTACTTC.

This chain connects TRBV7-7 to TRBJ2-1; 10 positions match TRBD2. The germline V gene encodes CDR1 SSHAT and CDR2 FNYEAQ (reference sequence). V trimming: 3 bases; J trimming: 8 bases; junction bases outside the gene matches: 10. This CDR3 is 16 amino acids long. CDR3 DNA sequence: TGTGCCAGCAGCTTGGGCGGGGGTCTAGCGGGAGATGAGCAGTTCTTC. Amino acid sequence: CASSLGGGLAGDEQFF.

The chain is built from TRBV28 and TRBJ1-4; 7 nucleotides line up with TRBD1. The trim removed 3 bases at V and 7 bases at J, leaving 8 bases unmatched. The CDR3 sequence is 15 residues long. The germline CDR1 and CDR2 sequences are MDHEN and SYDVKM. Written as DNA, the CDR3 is TGTGCCAGCAGTTTTCCGACAGGGTCAGCTGAAAAACTGTTTTTT. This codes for CASSFPTGSAEKLFF.

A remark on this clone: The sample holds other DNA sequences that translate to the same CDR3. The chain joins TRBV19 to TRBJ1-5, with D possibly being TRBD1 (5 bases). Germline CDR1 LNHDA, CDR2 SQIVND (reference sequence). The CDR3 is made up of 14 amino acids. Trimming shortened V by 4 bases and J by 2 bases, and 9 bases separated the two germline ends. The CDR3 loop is CASSTTGGNQPQHF. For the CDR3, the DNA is TGTGCCAGTAGTACAACAGGTGGCAATCAGCCCCAGCATTTT.

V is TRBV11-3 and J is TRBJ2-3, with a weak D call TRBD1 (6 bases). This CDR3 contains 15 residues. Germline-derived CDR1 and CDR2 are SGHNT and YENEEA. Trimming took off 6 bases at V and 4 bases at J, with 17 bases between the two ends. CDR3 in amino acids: CASSRRTVGSDTQYF. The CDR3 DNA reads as TGTGCCAGCAGTCGACGGACAGTCGGGTCAGATACGCAGTATTTT.

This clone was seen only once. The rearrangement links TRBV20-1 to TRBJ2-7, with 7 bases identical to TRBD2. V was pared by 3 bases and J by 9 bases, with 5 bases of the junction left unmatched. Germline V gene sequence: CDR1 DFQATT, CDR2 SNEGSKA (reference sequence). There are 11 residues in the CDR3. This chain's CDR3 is CSASERGTQYF. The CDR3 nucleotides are TGCAGTGCTAGTGAGCGGGGAACGCAGTACTTC.

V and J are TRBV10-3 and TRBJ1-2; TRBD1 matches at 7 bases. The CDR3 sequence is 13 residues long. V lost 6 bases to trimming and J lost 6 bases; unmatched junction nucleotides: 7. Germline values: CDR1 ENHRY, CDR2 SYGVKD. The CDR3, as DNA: TGTGCCATCAGAACAGGGGCAGGGGATGGCTACACCTTC. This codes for CAIRTGAGDGYTF.

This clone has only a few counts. CDR3 coding DNA: TGTGCCAGCAGCGCCACCGGGACTGCGCCCGCCGGCTACACCTTC. Translated: CASSATGTAPAGYTF. The rearrangement uses TRBV6-5 and TRBJ1-2; D is perhaps TRBD1 (5 bases). Germline loops: CDR1 MNHEY, CDR2 SVGAGI. The CDR3 loop spans 15 amino acids. V was trimmed by 6 bases and J by 8 bases, leaving 22 bases between them.

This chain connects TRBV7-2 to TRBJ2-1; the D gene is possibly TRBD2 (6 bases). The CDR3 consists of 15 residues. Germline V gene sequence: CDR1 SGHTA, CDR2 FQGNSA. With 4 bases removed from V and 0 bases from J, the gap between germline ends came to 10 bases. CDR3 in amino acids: CASSSKTSSYNEQFF. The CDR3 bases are TGTGCCAGCAGCTCAAAGACTAGCTCCTACAATGAGCAGTTCTTC.

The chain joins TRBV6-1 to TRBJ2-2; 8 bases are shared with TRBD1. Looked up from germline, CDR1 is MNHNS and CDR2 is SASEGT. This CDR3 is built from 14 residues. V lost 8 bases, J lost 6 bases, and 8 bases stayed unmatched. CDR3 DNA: TGTGCCAGCTGGGGGACAGGAATCGCCGGGGAGCTGTTTTTT. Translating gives CASWGTGIAGELFF.

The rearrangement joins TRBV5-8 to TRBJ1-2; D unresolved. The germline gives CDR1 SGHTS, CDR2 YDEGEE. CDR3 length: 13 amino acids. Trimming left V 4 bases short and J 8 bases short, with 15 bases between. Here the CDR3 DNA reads TGTGCCAGCAGCGTCCGACATATCCCGGGCTACACCTTC. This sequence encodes CASSVRHIPGYTF.

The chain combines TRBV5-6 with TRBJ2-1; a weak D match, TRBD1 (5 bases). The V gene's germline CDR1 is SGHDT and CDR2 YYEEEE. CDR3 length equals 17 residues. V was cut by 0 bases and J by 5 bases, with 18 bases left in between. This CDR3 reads CASSLDLRGRLDNEQFF. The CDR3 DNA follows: TGTGCCAGCAGCTTGGATTTAAGGGGTCGTTTAGACAATGAGCAGTTCTTC. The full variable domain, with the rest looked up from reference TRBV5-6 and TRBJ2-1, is DAGVTQSPTHLIKTRGQQVTLRCSPKSGHDTVSWYQQALGQGPQFIFQYYEEEERQRGNFPDRFSGHQFPNYSSELNVNALLLGDSALYLCASSLDLRGRLDNEQFFGPGTRLTVL.

CDR3 DNA sequence: TGTGCCAGCAGCCCCCGAACGGGAGGGCAAAGAGATACGCAGTATTTT. This codes for CASSPRTGGQRDTQYF. The chain carries TRBV11-3 and TRBJ2-3; 8 bases are a match to TRBD2. The CDR3 totals 16 residues. The V segment lost 5 bases and the J segment 5 bases; nucleotides outside the gene matches: 12. The V gene's germline CDR1 is SGHNT and CDR2 YENEEA.

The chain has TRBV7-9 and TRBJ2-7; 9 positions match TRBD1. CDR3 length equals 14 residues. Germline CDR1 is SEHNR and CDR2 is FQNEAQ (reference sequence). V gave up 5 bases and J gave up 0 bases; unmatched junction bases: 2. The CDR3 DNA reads TGTGCCAGCAGCAAGGACAGGGGCTCCTACGAGCAGTACTTC. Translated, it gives CASSKDRGSYEQYF.